This TCR beta chain emerged from a study of graft-versus-host responses after intestinal transplantation. Study-wide background: Transplants given to recipients were multivisceral, liver-intestinal, or isolated intestinal.

Regarding this clone: Its antigen is unidentified.

TCRdb's table, derived via immunoSEQ multiplex PCR, lists solely in-frame clones and lacks some. The data contain some 130,000 clones, 85% to 95% of them seen just once; the ten biggest clones take up more than 0.1%. Trimming at V came to 2 bases and at J to 2 bases, leaving 2 bases not matched to a gene. CDR1 and CDR2 from the germline V gene are SGHTA and FQGTGA. The CDR3 is 15 residues long. The chain is built from TRBV7-3 and TRBJ2-7, with 11 bases fitting TRBD1. This TCR derives from a human donor who received an intestinal transplant. Sequences were derived from unstimulated CD4+ T cells sorted from spleen or lymph node cells, sampled before intestinal transplant. CDR3 nucleotides: TGTGCCAGCAGCTTAGGGACAGGGGGTACCTACGAGCAGTACTTC. Translating gives CASSLGTGGTYEQYF. Using reference TRBV7-3 and TRBJ2-7 for the parts outside the CDR3, the full variable domain is GAGVSQTPSNKVTEKGKYVELRCDPISGHTALYWYRQSLGQGPEFLIYFQGTGAADDSGLPNDRFFAVRPEGSVSTLKIQRTERGDSAVYLCASSLGTGGTYEQYFGPGTRLTVT.